The 5 T cell receptor beta chains below all came from one sample that was sequenced in a study of blood T cell repertoires in COVID-19. The assay was immunoSEQ multiplex PCR, and TCRdb's table has in-frame clones only and misses some. The data contain about 220,000 clones, about 91% of them singletons. The material sequenced was PBMCs or T cells enriched from blood (not recorded which). The receptors shown here come from a woman younger than 45 with acute COVID-19.

This chain connects TRBV6-6 to TRBJ1-2; D gene ambiguous. Trimming stripped 0 bases from V and 1 base from J, with 9 bases between. Germline lookup yields CDR1 MNHNY and CDR2 SVGAGI (reference sequence). The CDR3 runs to 15 residues. The CDR3 loop reads CASSYSLTDNYGYTF. CDR3 coding DNA: TGTGCCAGCAGTTACTCGTTAACAGATAACTATGGCTACACCTTC.

As to this clone: One end of the junction is discordant with germline, which a read error may explain. V usage is TRBV12-3 or TRBV12-4 and J usage is TRBJ1-5; D is unclear. The CDR3 totals 13 residues. CDR3 sequence reads: CASSLALVQAQHF. DNA of the CDR3: TGTGCCAGCAGTTTAGCGCTCGTTCAGGCCCAGCATTTT.

The genes are TRBV10-1 and TRBJ2-7; D not certain. CDR3 length: 15 residues. Germline CDR1 reads WNHNN; CDR2 reads SYGVQD (reference sequence). Between the trimmed V and J ends, which lost 0 bases and 0 bases, there was a span of 9 bases. CDR3 sequence: CASSESRHFSYEQYF. CDR3 nucleotide sequence: TGCGCCAGCAGTGAGTCTAGACACTTCTCCTACGAGCAGTACTTC.

CDR3 protein: CASSLAQGPGGTDTQYF. The CDR3 DNA is TGTGCCAGCAGTTTAGCCCAGGGGCCCGGGGGGACAGATACGCAGTATTTT. This chain joins TRBV28 and TRBJ2-3, with D possibly being TRBD2 (7 bases). V lost 2 bases and J 3 bases, leaving 18 bases between the germline ends. Germline V gene data show CDR1 as MDHEN and CDR2 as SYDVKM. CDR3 length: 17 residues.

This clone was recorded once. The J gene is TRBJ1-5, the V gene TRBV5-1; D call uncertain. CDR1 SGHRS and CDR2 YFSETQ come from the germline V gene. CDR3 length: 15 residues. Trimming stripped 2 bases from V and 0 bases from J, with 9 bases between. The CDR3 DNA reads as TGCGCCAGCAGCTTAACGGGAGATAGCAATCAGCCCCAGCATTTT. Amino acids: CASSLTGDSNQPQHF.